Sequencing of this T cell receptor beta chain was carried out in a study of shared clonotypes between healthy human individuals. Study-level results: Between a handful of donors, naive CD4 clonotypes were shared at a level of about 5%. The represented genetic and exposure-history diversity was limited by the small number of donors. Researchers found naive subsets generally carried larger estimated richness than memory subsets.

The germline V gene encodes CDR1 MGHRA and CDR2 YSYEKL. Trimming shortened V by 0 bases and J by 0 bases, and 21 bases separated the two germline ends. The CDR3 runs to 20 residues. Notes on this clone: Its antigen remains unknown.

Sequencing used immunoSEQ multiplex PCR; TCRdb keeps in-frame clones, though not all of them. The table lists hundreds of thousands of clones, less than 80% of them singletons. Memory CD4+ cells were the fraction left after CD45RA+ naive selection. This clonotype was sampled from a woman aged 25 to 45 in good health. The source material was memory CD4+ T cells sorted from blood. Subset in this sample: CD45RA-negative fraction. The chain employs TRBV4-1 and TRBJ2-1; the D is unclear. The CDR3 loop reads CASSQDSGTLLLSSYNEQFF. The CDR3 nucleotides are TGCGCCAGCAGCCAAGATTCGGGCACGCTACTCCTTAGCTCCTACAATGAGCAGTTCTTC.